These T cell receptor beta chains were read from a single sample in a study of cytomegalovirus exposure and HLA in healthy donors. The assay was immunoSEQ multiplex PCR, and TCRdb's table has in-frame clones only and misses some. The repertoire holds some 150,000 clones, with 85% to 90% as singletons. The sample consisted of PBMCs. Receptors originate from a woman in her twenties or thirties in good health and CMV-seronegative. CDR3s include the opening cysteine and the closing phenylalanine or tryptophan. The D gene is left open where the match is weak. A clone size is listed for some rows: how often the clone was seen (once, few, many), or a class if it is expanded.

>TRBJ2-5|14|-|-|TRBV5-1
TGCGCCAGCAGCTTGTTCTCGTACCAAGAGACCCAGTACTTC
CASSLFSYQETQYF
>TRBJ2-3|16|-|TRBD2|TRBV7-2
TGTGCCAGCAGCTTAGTAGGCGGGGGGGCCACAGATACGCAGTATTTT
CASSLVGGGATDTQYF
>TRBJ2-7|15|-|-|TRBV10-3
TGTGCCATCAGTGACGCAGTTCAGGGCCCCTACGAGCAGTACTTC
CAISDAVQGPYEQYF
>TRBJ2-1|14|few|-|TRBV28
TGTGCCAGCACCCCCCCCGGACTAATGTCTGAGCAGTTCTTC
CASTPPGLMSEQFF
>TRBJ2-7|18|-|TRBD1|TRBV7-9
TGTTCCAGCAGCCTCCAAAAAGGACAGGGTTTGGGTTCCTACGAGCAGTACTTC
CSSSLQKGQGLGSYEQYF
>TRBJ1-2|16|-|TRBD1|TRBV7-9
TGTGCCAGCAGCCACCCCCTGGGGACAGGGTTTTGGGGCTACACCTTC
CASSHPLGTGFWGYTF
>TRBJ2-2|18|-|TRBD2|TRBV10-3
TGTGCCATCAGTGCTGTGACTAGCGGGGGGATGAACACCGGGGAGCTGTTTTTT
CAISAVTSGGMNTGELFF
>TRBJ2-2|16|once|-|TRBV25-1
TGTGCCAGCAGTGCGCCGGGACTTTTAAACACCGGGGAGCTGTTTTTT
CASSAPGLLNTGELFF
>TRBJ2-6|14|-|-|TRBV28
TGTGCCGCCACAGCCTTCTCTGGGGCCAACGTCCTGACTTTC
CAATAFSGANVLTF
>TRBJ2-7|14|-|-|TRBV30
TGTGCCTGGAGTAAACCAGCGGTTTCCTACGAGCAGTACTTC
CAWSKPAVSYEQYF
>TRBJ2-2|16|-|TRBD1|TRBV6-5
TGTGCCAGCAGTTACGGTTGGACAGGGGGCGGCGGGGAGCTGTTTTTT
CASSYGWTGGGGELFF
>TRBJ2-5|15|-|TRBD1|TRBV7-2
TGTGCCAGCAGCATGAGACAGGGAAGCCAAGAGACCCAGTACTTC
CASSMRQGSQETQYF
>TRBJ1-4|14|-|-|TRBV30
TGTGCCTGGATAACTCGCCCATGGCGGGAAAAACTGTTTTTT
CAWITRPWREKLFF
>TRBJ1-4|16|-|TRBD1|TRBV28
TGTGCCAGCAGCCCGGGACAGGGGGCCGGAGATGAAAAACTGTTTTTT
CASSPGQGAGDEKLFF
>TRBJ2-7|17|-|-|TRBV4-3
TGCGCCAGCAGCCAAGAAAAACAGGGATTTGTATCCTACGAGCAGTACTTC
CASSQEKQGFVSYEQYF
>TRBJ2-3|16|once|-|TRBV6-6
TGTGCCAGCAGTTACTTTCGGGTGAAGGGCACAGATACGCAGTATTTT
CASSYFRVKGTDTQYF
>TRBJ2-3|15|-|TRBD1|TRBV5-1
TGCGCCAGCAGCTGGAGGACAGGGGCCGAAGATACGCAGTATTTT
CASSWRTGAEDTQYF
>TRBJ1-1|14|-|-|TRBV5-6
TGTGCCACCCTAACCCGGGGTTCGAACACTGAAGCTTTCTTT
CATLTRGSNTEAFF
>TRBJ1-1|14|-|TRBD1|TRBV29-1
TGCAGCGTGGGAGTGGGACAGCGCTACACTGAAGCTTTCTTT
CSVGVGQRYTEAFF
>TRBJ1-3|12|-|-|TRBV6-1
TGTGCCAGCAGAAACGGGTTTGGGACCATATATTTT
CASRNGFGTIYF
>TRBJ1-2|15|-|-|TRBV19
TGTGCCAGTAGTATCTTGTATCGGGTGCGAGATGGCTACACCTTC
CASSILYRVRDGYTF
>TRBJ2-3|15|-|-|TRBV7-9
TGTGCCAGCAGCTTAGACCCGTGGGAGGCAGATACGCAGTATTTT
CASSLDPWEADTQYF
>TRBJ1-5|13|-|TRBD1|TRBV2
TGTGCCACCACAGGGGGCTACAATCAGCCCCAGCATTTT
CATTGGYNQPQHF
>TRBJ1-2|15|-|TRBD1|TRBV6-5
TGTGCCAGCAGTTACTCAGACAGGGGGCGGTTGGGCTACACCTTC
CASSYSDRGRLGYTF
>TRBJ2-1|16|-|TRBD1|TRBV19
TGTGCCAGTAGTACGGGGACAGGGCATGGGTACAATGAGCAGTTCTTC
CASSTGTGHGYNEQFF
>TRBJ2-1|15|-|-|TRBV6-5
TGTGCCAGCAGTTACTCCCAGGGGTCCTACAATGAGCAGTTCTTC
CASSYSQGSYNEQFF
>TRBJ2-7|14|-|-|TRBV4-2
TGTGCCAGCAGCCATTACAGCGGCGCGGCAGAGCAGTACTTC
CASSHYSGAAEQYF
>TRBJ2-2|15|-|TRBD1|TRBV7-9
TGTGCCAGCAGCTTGGGACAGGGAAACACCGGGGAGCTGTTTTTT
CASSLGQGNTGELFF
>TRBJ1-4|16|-|-|TRBV15
TGTGCCACCAGCAGACGTCAAGGGGCAACTAATGAAAAACTGTTTTTT
CATSRRQGATNEKLFF
>TRBJ2-7|16|-|TRBD2|TRBV30
TGTGCCTGGAGTACCTCCGGGACTACCGAATCCTACGAGCAGTACTTC
CAWSTSGTTESYEQYF
>TRBJ2-3|17|-|TRBD2|TRBV19
TGTGCCAGTCAACAGGTCGCCGGGACTAGCTGGACAGATACGCAGTATTTT
CASQQVAGTSWTDTQYF
>TRBJ1-2|13|once|-|TRBV7-8
TGTGCCAGCAGCTTATCAGGGCGGGGAGGCTACACCTTC
CASSLSGRGGYTF
>TRBJ2-5|16|-|TRBD2|TRBV15
TGTGCCACCAGCGATGTACAAGCGGGGGTTCAAGAGACCCAGTACTTC
CATSDVQAGVQETQYF
>TRBJ1-5|17|once|-|TRBV15
TGTGCCACCAGCAGAGATTCCCCAGGGGAAATCAATCAGCCCCAGCATTTT
CATSRDSPGEINQPQHF
>TRBJ2-2|13|-|-|TRBV30
TGTGCCTGGGGTACAACGTACACCGGGGAGCTGTTTTTT
CAWGTTYTGELFF
>TRBJ2-7|15|-|TRBD1|TRBV6-6
TGTGCCAGCAGTTACTTCCGGGACAGAAGCTACGAGCAGTACTTC
CASSYFRDRSYEQYF
>TRBJ2-3|16|once|TRBD2|TRBV27
TGTGCCAGCAGTTTTTTTAGCGGGAGTAGCGAAGATACGCAGTATTTT
CASSFFSGSSEDTQYF
>TRBJ2-7|12|-|-|TRBV9
TGTGCCAGCAGCACACAGGGTTCCGAGCAGTACTTC
CASSTQGSEQYF
>TRBJ1-2|11|-|-|TRBV4-1
TGCGCCAGCAGCCAAGCGGAGGGCTACACCTTC
CASSQAEGYTF
>TRBJ2-7|12|-|-|TRBV27
TGTGCCAGCAGTTTGGGGGGAAGCGAGCAGTACTTC
CASSLGGSEQYF
>TRBJ2-1|15|-|TRBD2|TRBV5-1
TGCGCCAGCAGGTTAGCGGGGGGGCCGGGGAATGAGCAGTTCTTC
CASRLAGGPGNEQFF
>TRBJ2-7|15|-|-|TRBV5-5
TGTGCCAGCAGCCCCGAGGGGGACAACCTCTACGAGCAGTACTTC
CASSPEGDNLYEQYF
>TRBJ2-7|16|-|TRBD2|TRBV19
TGTGCCAGTAGTCCCAGGGGAGCGGGAGCCACCTACGAGCAGTACTTC
CASSPRGAGATYEQYF
>TRBJ1-4|13|-|-|TRBV4-3
TGCGCCAGCAGCCAGATCAGGAATGAAAAACTGTTTTTT
CASSQIRNEKLFF
>TRBJ2-7|13|-|-|TRBV5-4
TGTGCCAGCAGCGGGCTCGGAACCTACGAGCAGTACTTC
CASSGLGTYEQYF
>TRBJ2-3|15|-|TRBD2|TRBV4-1
TGCGCCAGCAGGGGGACTAGCACGTCCACAGATACGCAGTATTTT
CASRGTSTSTDTQYF
>TRBJ1-2|16|-|-|TRBV19
TGTGCCAGTAGTATAGGATCCCGGGGGGTCGTCTATGGCTACACCTTC
CASSIGSRGVVYGYTF
>TRBJ1-2|13|-|-|TRBV11-3
TGTGCCAGCAGCTTGAGGGGAGGTGACGGCTACACCTTC
CASSLRGGDGYTF
>TRBJ1-4|11|once|-|TRBV20-1
TGCAGTGCCCTCCTTAATGAAAAACTGTTTTTT
CSALLNEKLFF
>TRBJ2-3|16|-|TRBD2|TRBV5-4
TGTGCCAGCAGCTTGGGAGCGGGAGTGTTTTCGGATACGCAGTATTTT
CASSLGAGVFSDTQYF